Listed below are T cell receptor beta chains from one sample, sequenced in a study of T cell repertoires in cytomegalovirus infection. For these receptors, no antigen is known. TCRdb ran MiXCR on the reads and lists one entry per CDR3 protein. The table lists 360,000 or so distinct CDR3 sequences, roughly 34% of them singletons. The sequences come from cultured PBMCs, collected from culture after CMV antigen stimulation. These receptors were collected from a human donor in good health (CMV status not recorded). Some clones in this sample may be carry-over from other donors' samples. The CDR3 runs from the conserved cysteine through the conserved F or W. The order of the fields is V gene, clone size, D gene, J gene, CDR3 DNA, CDR3 protein. D genes are given only for firm matches. Not every row has a clone size; where given, it reads once, few, many or a size class.

>TRBV12-3/TRBV12-4|-|-|TRBJ1-1
TGTGCCAGCACCGCCGACCTCACTGAAGCTTTCTTT
CASTADLTEAFF
>TRBV7-8|few|TRBD1|TRBJ1-5
TGTGCCAGCAGCTTATCCGGGACAGGGAATCAGCCCCAGCATTTT
CASSLSGTGNQPQHF
>TRBV10-3|-|-|TRBJ2-5
TGTGCCATCAGTGAGTCGAACGGCTGGGAGACCCAGTACTTC
CAISESNGWETQYF
>TRBV10-3|few|TRBD2|TRBJ2-1
TGTGCCATCAATGAGGGAGGGAGCTCCTACAATGAGCAGTTCTTC
CAINEGGSSYNEQFF
>TRBV9|-|TRBD1|TRBJ2-3
TGTGCCAGCAGCGAGGCGACAGGGGTAACAGATACGCAGTATTTT
CASSEATGVTDTQYF
>TRBV28|-|-|TRBJ1-2
TGTGCCATCGGACGGGGAAACTATGGCTACACCTTC
CAIGRGNYGYTF
>TRBV7-2|few|-|TRBJ1-2
TGTGCCAGCAGCTTGGTCACAGTTGATGGCTACACCTTC
CASSLVTVDGYTF
>TRBV7-9|few|-|TRBJ2-3
TGTGCCAGCAGCTCTCGACAGGATACGCAGTATTTT
CASSSRQDTQYF
>TRBV7-2|-|-|TRBJ1-1
TGTGCCAGCACTACGTGGGGAGGGGGCACTGAAGCTTTCTTT
CASTTWGGGTEAFF
>TRBV6-8|-|-|TRBJ1-4
TGTGCCAGCAGTGACGGGGGGTTCAGGCCCCGCGCTAAACTGTTTTTT
CASSDGGFRPRAKLFF
>TRBV7-2|many|-|TRBJ2-3
TGTGCCAGCAGCCGCGCCGGGGGACCAGATACGCAGTATTTT
CASSRAGGPDTQYF
>TRBV7-2|-|-|TRBJ1-1
TGTGCCAGCAGCTTAAAACGGACTCACACTGAAGCTTTCTTT
CASSLKRTHTEAFF
>TRBV18|-|-|TRBJ2-7
TGTGCCAGCTCACCATATGTCTCCCGCCAGGGGTCCCCCTACGAGCAGTACTTC
CASSPYVSRQGSPYEQYF
>TRBV27|-|TRBD2|TRBJ2-4
TGTGCCAGCAAGCTAGCGGGAGTAGGAAACATTCAGTACTTC
CASKLAGVGNIQYF
>TRBV6-2/TRBV6-3|-|TRBD2|TRBJ2-1
TGTGCCAGCAGTAAGACTAGCGGACTCTACAATGAGCAGTTCTTC
CASSKTSGLYNEQFF
>TRBV24-1|few|-|TRBJ2-1
TGTGCCACCAGTGGTACTGGGACTTCGAGCTCCTACAATGAGCAGTTCTTC
CATSGTGTSSSYNEQFF
>TRBV4-2|-|TRBD2|TRBJ2-7
TGTGCCAGCAGCCAGGAGGGACATAGCGGGAGTGGGTCCTACGAGCAGTACTTC
CASSQEGHSGSGSYEQYF
>TRBV7-9|few|-|TRBJ1-4
TGTGCCAGCAGCTCCCCCGTAGTCCCCGAAAAACTGTTTTTT
CASSSPVVPEKLFF
>TRBV4-1|few|TRBD2|TRBJ2-1
TGCGCCAGCAGCCAACCCCCTAGCGGGAGCAGATACAATGAGCAGTTCTTC
CASSQPPSGSRYNEQFF
>TRBV6-2/TRBV6-3|-|TRBD2|TRBJ2-3
TGTGCCAGCAGATCAGTAGCGGGAGCACCAGATACGCAGTATTTT
CASRSVAGAPDTQYF
>TRBV12-3/TRBV12-4|-|TRBD1|TRBJ2-1
TGTGCCAGCAGTCAAAGGGACAGGGGGCAACCTTTC
CASSQRDRGQPF
>TRBV4-1|few|TRBD2|TRBJ2-5
TGCGCCAGCAGCCAAGACTTACTAGCGGGAGTAGAGACCCAGTACTTC
CASSQDLLAGVETQYF
>TRBV12-3/TRBV12-4|few|TRBD2|TRBJ2-7
TGTGCCAGCAGTATTGGACTAGCGGGAAAGTACGAGCAGTACTTC
CASSIGLAGKYEQYF
>TRBV2|-|TRBD2|TRBJ2-2
TGTGCCAGCAGTGAAGCGGCTAGCGGGAACACCGGGGAGCTGTTTTTT
CASSEAASGNTGELFF
>TRBV6-4|many|TRBD2|TRBJ2-3
TGTGCCAGCAGTGGGACTAGCGGCACAGATACGCAGTATTTT
CASSGTSGTDTQYF
>TRBV5-1|-|-|TRBJ2-3
TGCGCCAGCAGCTTGTATAAAGGCCAGACCACAGATACGCAGTATTTT
CASSLYKGQTTDTQYF
>TRBV7-2|-|-|TRBJ1-3
TGTGCCAGCAGCTTAGACCCCCCGAAGGTGGGAAACACCATATATTTT
CASSLDPPKVGNTIYF
>TRBV7-2|few|-|TRBJ2-3
TGTGCCAGCAGCTTAAGGGGCAGGGGCACAGATACGCAGTATTTT
CASSLRGRGTDTQYF
>TRBV7-3|-|-|TRBJ2-1
TGTGCCAGCAGCATGCTAGGCAGGGCGGGATACAATGAGCAGTTCTTC
CASSMLGRAGYNEQFF
>TRBV28|few|-|TRBJ1-5
TGTGCCAGCAGCTTACGACAGACTGATCAGCCCCAGCATTTT
CASSLRQTDQPQHF
>TRBV28|-|-|TRBJ2-5
TGTGCCAGCAGCCAACCCAGGGGTGGAGAGACCCAGTACTTC
CASSQPRGGETQYF
>TRBV7-2|many|-|TRBJ2-3
TGTGCCAGCAGCCCCGGACTGGGGAACACAGATACGCAGTATTTT
CASSPGLGNTDTQYF
>TRBV27|-|-|TRBJ1-2
TGTGCCAGCAGTTTAGGGGGGGCCTATGGCTACACCTTC
CASSLGGAYGYTF
>TRBV27|-|TRBD2|TRBJ2-7
TGTGCCAGCAGTGATAGCGGGTACTCCTACGAGCAGTACTTC
CASSDSGYSYEQYF
>TRBV7-2|few|-|TRBJ2-1
TGTGCCAGCAGCTTACAACTCTCTATCCGGGAGCAGTTCTTC
CASSLQLSIREQFF
>TRBV20-1|few|-|TRBJ2-3
TGCAGTGCTAGTCGCCCCGTGACCGCCGTCATCGATACGCAGTATTTT
CSASRPVTAVIDTQYF
>TRBV7-8|-|-|TRBJ1-5
TGTGCCAGCAGCTCAGGCAGGGGAAAAGGCAATCAGCCCCAGCATTTT
CASSSGRGKGNQPQHF
>TRBV6-2/TRBV6-3|few|-|TRBJ2-7
TGTGCCAGCAAACTAGCCTACGAGCAGTACTTC
CASKLAYEQYF
>TRBV5-1|many|TRBD2|TRBJ2-1
TGCGCCAGCAGCTTCTCTAGCGGGAGGGCCGATAAATATGAGCAGTTCTTC
CASSFSSGRADKYEQFF
>TRBV27|-|-|TRBJ1-2
TGTGCCAGCAGTTTGCGCGGAGGGCAGAACTATGGCTACACCTTC
CASSLRGGQNYGYTF
>TRBV19|-|TRBD1|TRBJ2-1
TGTGCCACTAGCTCTACAGGGGTCAATGAGCAGTTCTTC
CATSSTGVNEQFF